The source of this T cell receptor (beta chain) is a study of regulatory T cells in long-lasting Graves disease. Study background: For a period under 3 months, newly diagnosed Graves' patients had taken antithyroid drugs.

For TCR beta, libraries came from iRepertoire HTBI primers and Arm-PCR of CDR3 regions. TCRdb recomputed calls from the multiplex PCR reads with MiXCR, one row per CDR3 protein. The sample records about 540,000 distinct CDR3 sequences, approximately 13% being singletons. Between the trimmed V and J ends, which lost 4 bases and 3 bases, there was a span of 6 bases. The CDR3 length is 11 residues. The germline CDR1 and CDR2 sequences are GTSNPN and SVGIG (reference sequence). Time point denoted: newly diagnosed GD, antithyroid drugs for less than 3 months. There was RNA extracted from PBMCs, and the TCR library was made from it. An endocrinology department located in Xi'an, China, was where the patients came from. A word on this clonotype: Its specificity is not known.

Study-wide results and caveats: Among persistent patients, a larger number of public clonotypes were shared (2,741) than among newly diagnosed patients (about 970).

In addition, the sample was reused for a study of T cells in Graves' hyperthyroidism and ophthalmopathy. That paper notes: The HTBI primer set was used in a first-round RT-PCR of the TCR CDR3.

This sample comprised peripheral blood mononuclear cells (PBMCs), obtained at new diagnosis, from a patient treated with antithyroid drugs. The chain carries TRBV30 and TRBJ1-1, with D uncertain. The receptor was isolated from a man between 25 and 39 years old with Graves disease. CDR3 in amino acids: CAWMSYTEAFF. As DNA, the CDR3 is TGTGCCTGGATGTCCTACACTGAAGCTTTCTTT.